This T cell receptor beta chain was sequenced for a study of blood T cell repertoires in COVID-19. Study-level background: Some COVID-19 samples were acute and others convalescent; all came from the United States, Italy and Spain.

Which cohort a participant joined came from the clinical history participants gave. Among Cohort 3 donors, those recovered had two negative PCRs, clearance, or symptom resolution. Authors' analysis steps: Amplification with reference gene primers provided the estimates of nucleated cell counts. Sequencing used immunoSEQ multiplex PCR; TCRdb keeps in-frame clones, though not all of them. V, J and clone size are taken as reported in that table, and D and trimming were inferred from the DNA itself. The table has just over 300,000 clones, 70% to 90% seen once; the top ten hold around 4.6%. V lost 3 bases to trimming and J lost 5 bases; unmatched junction nucleotides: 8. CDR1 and CDR2 from the germline V gene are WSHSY and SAAADI. The CDR3 is 18 amino acids.

The sequence came from a man in his thirties or forties who had recovered from COVID-19. Sequencing used PBMCs or T cells enriched from blood (not recorded which). The chain recombines TRBV10-2 with TRBJ2-2; TRBD2 aligns across 14 bases. The CDR3 DNA is TGCGCCAGCAGTGACCCCGGACTAGCGGGAGGACGGACCGGGGAGCTGTTTTTT. Translating gives CASSDPGLAGGRTGELFF.